The 15 T cell receptor beta chains in this list originate from one sample, sequenced in a study of blood T cell repertoires in COVID-19. TCRdb keeps only in-frame clones here, not all; method: immunoSEQ multiplex PCR. In the table there are around 360,000 clones, approximately 89% of which are singletons. Input material: peripheral blood. The receptors were gathered from a woman aged 25 to 39 with COVID-19, enrolled during active disease.

The J gene is TRBJ2-2, the V gene TRBV24-1, with 7 bases that match TRBD1. Germline-derived CDR1 and CDR2 are KGHDR and SFDVKD. The CDR3 is 18 amino acids. V lost 7 bases, J lost 4 bases, and 17 bases stayed unmatched. The CDR3 coding sequence is TGTGCCACCAGAGAGCTCTACGCGACAGGGAGCGGCACCGGGGAGCTGTTTTTT. It encodes CATRELYATGSGTGELFF.

The rearrangement links TRBV14 to TRBJ1-4, with D possibly TRBD1 on 6 matching bases. The CDR3 covers 15 residues. Germline CDR1 is SGHDN and CDR2 is FVKESK. The ends were cut back, 1 base at V and 1 base at J, with 7 bases in the middle. The CDR3 bases are TGTGCCAGCAGCCAAGTACAGGGAACTAATGAAAAACTGTTTTTT. It encodes CASSQVQGTNEKLFF.

This chain joins TRBV6-5 and TRBJ1-4; D call uncertain. The V gene lost 6 bases and the J gene lost 5 bases, with 13 bases spanning the gap. The germline CDR1 and CDR2 sequences are MNHEY and SVGAGI. The CDR3 consists of 14 residues. DNA for the CDR3: TGTGCCAGCAGCCCCGACGGAGGGAATGAAAAACTGTTTTTT. Translation: CASSPDGGNEKLFF.

The chain joins TRBV5-1 to TRBJ2-1, with D possibly being TRBD2 (6 bases). The V gene's germline CDR1 is SGHRS and CDR2 YFSETQ. CDR3 size: 14 residues. The V gene lost 2 bases and the J gene lost 5 bases, with 11 bases spanning the gap. The CDR3 nucleotides are TGCGCCAGCAGCTTTGGCCTAGCGCACAATGAGCAGTTCTTC. It is translated as CASSFGLAHNEQFF.

The CDR3 spells CAAPGTASRNTIYF. CDR3 bases: TGTGCCGCCCCCGGGACAGCCTCCAGAAACACCATATATTTT. The chain carries TRBV30 and TRBJ1-3, with TRBD1 identical over 7 bases. CDR1 is GTSNPN and CDR2 is SVGIG in the germline V gene (reference sequence). The CDR3 has 14 residues. The V gene end was trimmed by 8 bases and the J gene end by 5 bases; junction bases not matched to a gene: 12.

J is TRBJ2-2 and V is TRBV2; 10 positions agree with TRBD1. Germline values: CDR1 SNHLY, CDR2 FYNNEI. This CDR3 contains 16 residues. V shed 6 bases, J shed 5 bases, and the junction held 9 bases outside the gene matches. The DNA of the CDR3 is TGTGCCAGCAGGGAACCGGGACAGGGGTTGACCGGGGAGCTGTTTTTT. Its protein product is CASREPGQGLTGELFF.

Here the CDR3 reads CASSPGTNPDTQYF. Here the CDR3 DNA reads TGTGCCAGCTCACCAGGGACTAATCCAGATACGCAGTATTTT. V and J are TRBV18 and TRBJ2-3; 7 nucleotides align to TRBD2. The length of the CDR3 is 14 residues. The V and J ends lost 2 bases and 4 bases, in that order; junction bases with no gene match: 3. The germline CDR1 and CDR2 sequences are KGHSH and LQKENI.

The chain uses TRBV5-6 and TRBJ1-2; tentatively, D is TRBD1 (6 bases). This CDR3 region has 15 residues. Trimming took off 3 bases at V and 7 bases at J, with 19 bases between the two ends. In germline, CDR1 is SGHDT, CDR2 YYEEEE. The chain's CDR3 is CASSSGTTTAFGYTF. CDR3 bases: TGTGCCAGCAGCTCCGGGACAACCACTGCCTTTGGCTACACCTTC.

This sequence joins TRBV6-5 and TRBJ1-3, with D possibly being TRBD1 (5 bases). Between the trimmed V and J ends, which lost 11 bases and 0 bases, there was a span of 14 bases. There are 14 residues in the CDR3. Germline CDR1 reads MNHEY; CDR2 reads SVGAGI. In DNA, the CDR3 is TGTGCCGGGGGGGTAACGAGCTCTGGAAACACCATATATTTT. It specifies CAGGVTSSGNTIYF.

V gene TRBV7-6 combines with J gene TRBJ2-7; 10 bases map to TRBD1. This CDR3 contains 16 residues. The ends lost 5 bases at V and 5 bases at J; junction bases unmatched: 12. CDR1 SGHVS and CDR2 FNYEAQ come from the germline V gene. The CDR3: CASSPLPGQGSHEQYF. CDR3 coding DNA: TGTGCCAGCAGCCCACTGCCGGGACAGGGGTCCCACGAGCAGTACTTC.

V and J are TRBV4-1 and TRBJ2-2; 7 nucleotides line up with TRBD2. CDR1 MGHRA and CDR2 YSYEKL come from the germline V gene. With V trimmed by 4 bases and J by 5 bases, 7 bases remained unmatched. CDR3 length: 15 residues. DNA of the CDR3: TGCGCCAGCAGCCCGGCGGCGGGAGTAACCGGGGAGCTGTTTTTT. Its protein product is CASSPAAGVTGELFF.

The chain joins TRBV7-2 to TRBJ1-5, with a possible D match to TRBD1 (5 bases). V was shortened by 5 bases and J by 7 bases, with 15 bases between the two germline ends. The germline V gene encodes CDR1 SGHTA and CDR2 FQGNSA. This CDR3 is 14 amino acids long. The CDR3 bases are TGTGCCAGCAGCCCAGGGAGGGGTTGGCAGCCCCAGCATTTT. Translating gives CASSPGRGWQPQHF.

The CDR3 sequence is CASSLGQGRHQPQHF. For the CDR3, the DNA is TGTGCCAGCAGCTTAGGGCAGGGGCGGCATCAGCCCCAGCATTTT. V usage is TRBV11-1 and J usage is TRBJ1-5, with D perhaps TRBD1 (6 bases). Germline CDR1 SGHAT, CDR2 FQDESV (reference sequence). V gave up 1 base and J gave up 5 bases, with 12 bases separating them. CDR3 length equals 15 residues.

The chain employs TRBV19 and TRBJ1-6, with 8 bases fitting TRBD1. The CDR3 extends over 15 amino acids. V shed 7 bases and J 10 bases; nucleotides not matched to a gene: 12. Germline V CDR1 and CDR2: LNHDA, SQIVND (reference sequence). The CDR3 DNA is TGTGCCAGTAAGCCCCCAGGGACAGGCGAATCACCCCTCCACTTT. Its translation: CASKPPGTGESPLHF.

V gene TRBV12-3 or TRBV12-4 combines with J gene TRBJ2-5; TRBD2 agrees at 8 bases. The V segment lost 5 bases and the J segment 5 bases; nucleotides outside the gene matches: 4. The CDR3 loop spans 13 amino acids. The CDR3 is CASSRRGGETQYF. CDR3 DNA sequence: TGTGCCAGCAGTCGCCGGGGGGGCGAGACCCAGTACTTC.